This TCR beta chain comes out of a study of T cell changes during pregnancy in multiple sclerosis. Using immunoSEQ multiplex PCR, the repertoire was profiled, and TCRdb retains in-frame clones only, with some absent. Of roughly 73,000 clones listed, 90% to 95% are singletons. The CDR3 runs 14 residues. Trimming took 6 bases from V and 7 from J; bases not matched to a gene: 5. Germline V gives CDR1 MRHNA, CDR2 SNTAGT. The sample consisted of peripheral blood, taken in the second trimester of pregnancy. This sequence joins TRBV6-4 and TRBJ1-6; 8 bases agree with TRBD1. This TCR derives from a female donor in good health, enrolled as a control in a pregnancy study. Written as DNA, the CDR3 is TGTGCCAGCAGCCGGACAGGGATAAATTCACCCCTCCACTTT. It codes for CASSRTGINSPLHF.